The rows below give T cell receptor beta chains drawn from one sample of a study of cytomegalovirus exposure and HLA in healthy donors. The table came from immunoSEQ multiplex PCR; TCRdb's copy has only in-frame clones and leaves some out. This sample contains around 210,000 clones. The sample consisted of PBMCs. The receptors were sampled from a girl aged 2-10 years in good health and CMV-seropositive. Each CDR3 is given with its conserved first and last residue. The order of the fields is CDR3 DNA, CDR3 protein, D gene, J gene, V gene. A D gene is named only where the DNA matches it firmly.

TGTGCCAGCAGTCCTACAGAGAACTATGGCTACACCTTC	CASSPTENYGYTF	.	TRBJ1-2	TRBV28
TGCAGCGTTGGGGGCAGGGGGCGGGGCACAGATACGCAGTATTTT	CSVGGRGRGTDTQYF	TRBD1	TRBJ2-3	TRBV29-1
TGTGCCAGCAGTGAGACCGGGACTCCACCCGGGGAGCTGTTTTTT	CASSETGTPPGELFF	.	TRBJ2-2	TRBV6-1
TGTGCCAGCAGCCAAGGCCTGGGACTAGCGGTGGGTGGTACGCAGTATTTT	CASSQGLGLAVGGTQYF	TRBD2	TRBJ2-3	TRBV4-2
TGTGCCAGCAGTGAACAAACGACAGGGGGTGAAAAACTGTTTTTT	CASSEQTTGGEKLFF	TRBD1	TRBJ1-4	TRBV6-1
TGTGCCAGCAGTCTGACAGGGGTGGTGAGTGAGCAGTTCTTC	CASSLTGVVSEQFF	TRBD1	TRBJ2-1	TRBV5-6
TGCGCCAGCAGACTTTCGAACAGGGTCACCTACAATGAGCAGTTCTTC	CASRLSNRVTYNEQFF	.	TRBJ2-1	TRBV5-1
TGTGCCAGCAGCGACCATGCCGGGGCCCTAGCGGGAGTCGGTGAGCAGTTCTTC	CASSDHAGALAGVGEQFF	TRBD2	TRBJ2-1	TRBV9
TGTGCCAGCAGCACGCGACAGGGGGCTAATGAAAAACTGTTTTTT	CASSTRQGANEKLFF	TRBD1	TRBJ1-4	TRBV5-4
TGTGCCAGCAGCGCGGGACAGGGAGCCTACGAGCAGTACTTC	CASSAGQGAYEQYF	TRBD1	TRBJ2-7	TRBV7-2
TGTGCCAGCGGGAGGGCCTTTGATGAGCAGTTCTTC	CASGRAFDEQFF	TRBD2	TRBJ2-1	TRBV27
TGTGCCAGCAGTGAAGGTAGCTCCTACAATGAGCAGTTCTTC	CASSEGSSYNEQFF	.	TRBJ2-1	TRBV6-1
TGTGCCAGCAGTGAAGGTCTCGGACAGGGAGAAGCTTTCTTT	CASSEGLGQGEAFF	TRBD1	TRBJ1-1	TRBV6-1
TGTGCCAGCAGGTACAGAGGGCAGGCTGAAGCTTTCTTT	CASRYRGQAEAFF	.	TRBJ1-1	TRBV6-1
TGCGCCAGCAGCTCGGCGGGTGAGCAGTTCTTC	CASSSAGEQFF	.	TRBJ2-1	TRBV5-1
TGCGCCAGCAGCTTGGCCGGCGCCGTAGGGGCCTCGTCCACTGAAGCTTTCTTT	CASSLAGAVGASSTEAFF	.	TRBJ1-1	TRBV5-1
TGTGCCAGCAGACAAGGGGTTCCACGCTCAGATACGCAGTATTTT	CASRQGVPRSDTQYF	.	TRBJ2-3	TRBV27
TGCGCCAGCAGCCTGGGGGCTGGGAATTCACCCCTCCACTTT	CASSLGAGNSPLHF	.	TRBJ1-6	TRBV4-1
TGTGCCAGCAGGACTAGCGGGAAGAGCTCCTACGAGCAGTACTTC	CASRTSGKSSYEQYF	TRBD2	TRBJ2-7	TRBV28
TGTGCCAGCAAGGGAGACCTAGCCAAAAACATTCAGTACTTC	CASKGDLAKNIQYF	.	TRBJ2-4	TRBV6-1
TGCGCCAGCAGCGATATCCACAGGGGGCGTCGCGGCTACACCTTC	CASSDIHRGRRGYTF	TRBD1	TRBJ1-2	TRBV5-1
TGTGCCAGCAGTTTAATAGCGGGTAGCTCCTACGAGCAGTACTTC	CASSLIAGSSYEQYF	TRBD2	TRBJ2-7	TRBV28
TGTGCCAGCAGCTTAGATCGGGTCACCTACGAGCAGTACTTC	CASSLDRVTYEQYF	.	TRBJ2-7	TRBV7-2
TGTGCCACCAGCATTACTAGCGGACCCACAGATACGCAGTATTTT	CATSITSGPTDTQYF	TRBD2	TRBJ2-3	TRBV15
TGTGCCAGCACCGAGCGGCGGACTCGCACAGATACGCAGTATTTT	CASTERRTRTDTQYF	.	TRBJ2-3	TRBV27
TGTGCCAGCAGCTCGGGACAGGGGGCCGATACGCAGTATTTT	CASSSGQGADTQYF	TRBD1	TRBJ2-3	TRBV13
TGTGCCAGCAGTTACTCGGGCACTTTGCACACTGAAGCTTTCTTT	CASSYSGTLHTEAFF	.	TRBJ1-1	TRBV6-5
TGTGCCAGCAGTTTGCTAGCGGTCTACAATGAGCAGTTCTTC	CASSLLAVYNEQFF	TRBD2	TRBJ2-1	TRBV28
TGTGCCACCAGCAGCTCAGGGGACGGGAACACTGAAGCTTTCTTT	CATSSSGDGNTEAFF	.	TRBJ1-1	TRBV15
TGTGCCATCAGTGAGTCGATCAACGCCGGCCCAGGAGAGACCCAGTACTTC	CAISESINAGPGETQYF	.	TRBJ2-5	TRBV10-3
TGCGCCAGCAGCACCTACCTAGCGGGAGGGCCAGATACGCAGTATTTT	CASSTYLAGGPDTQYF	TRBD2	TRBJ2-3	TRBV5-1
TGTGCCACCAGTGATCCGGGACAGAACTACGAGCAGTACTTC	CATSDPGQNYEQYF	TRBD1	TRBJ2-7	TRBV15
TGTGCCAGCAGCTTAGCGCCTATTACCCCCGGGGAGTACTTC	CASSLAPITPGEYF	.	TRBJ2-7	TRBV7-9
TGTGCCAGTAGTCTGGGGGGTATTTACACAGATACGCAGTATTTT	CASSLGGIYTDTQYF	.	TRBJ2-3	TRBV19
TGTGCCAGCAGCCGGGGTGGGGTCAGGTCCTACGAGCAGTACTTC	CASSRGGVRSYEQYF	.	TRBJ2-7	TRBV5-6
TGCAGCGTCGGACAGGGTTCCCACTACGGTGAGCAGTTCTTC	CSVGQGSHYGEQFF	TRBD1	TRBJ2-1	TRBV29-1
TGTGCCAGCAGTTTGACAGGGACGGGTCAAGAGACCCAGTACTTC	CASSLTGTGQETQYF	TRBD1	TRBJ2-5	TRBV27
TGTGCCATCAGTGCGGACGCGGGCTACGAGCAGTACTTC	CAISADAGYEQYF	.	TRBJ2-7	TRBV10-3
TGTGCCAGCAGCCGCCAGACCCCCGCCCCGACAGGAGTCTATGGCTACACCTTC	CASSRQTPAPTGVYGYTF	.	TRBJ1-2	TRBV28
TGCGCCAGCAGCTTGAACAGGGCAGGGGGTAACTATGGCTACACCTTC	CASSLNRAGGNYGYTF	TRBD1	TRBJ1-2	TRBV5-1
TGTGCCAGCAGCCCCCGTTATTTCTCTGGAAACACCATATATTTT	CASSPRYFSGNTIYF	.	TRBJ1-3	TRBV9
TGCGCCAGCAGCTTGGGGGGTAGCGGGAGTTCCGTACTCTCCTACGAGCAGTACTTC	CASSLGGSGSSVLSYEQYF	TRBD2	TRBJ2-7	TRBV5-1
TGTGCCAGTAGTGGGGGTGGACTAAGTGGCTACACCTTC	CASSGGGLSGYTF	.	TRBJ1-2	TRBV19
TGCGCCAGCAGCTTGGACCCAGGGGCCGCGTATGGCTACACCTTC	CASSLDPGAAYGYTF	.	TRBJ1-2	TRBV5-1
TGTGCCAGCAGTTCCGGACAGGGGGACCTCTATGGCTACACCTTC	CASSSGQGDLYGYTF	TRBD1	TRBJ1-2	TRBV28
TGTGCCAGCAGCGTAGAGGGGGAAGTAGCGTGGCAAGATACGCAGTATTTT	CASSVEGEVAWQDTQYF	.	TRBJ2-3	TRBV9
TGCGCCAGCAGCTTGTCGTCGGGGGGCGCGGACGAGCAGTACTTC	CASSLSSGGADEQYF	.	TRBJ2-7	TRBV5-1
TGTGCCAGCAGTTTACCGGTGAACACCGGGGAGCTGTTTTTT	CASSLPVNTGELFF	.	TRBJ2-2	TRBV28